Each of the 18 T cell receptor beta chains below was sequenced from the same sample in a study of T cell responses to AZD1222 COVID-19 vaccine. Only in-frame clones appear in the TCRdb table, and some are missing; sequencing was by immunoSEQ multiplex PCR. The sample records about 140,000 clones, around 91% being singletons. This specimen was peripheral blood, taken on day 0 of AZD1222 vaccination. All receptors derive from an adult in good health.

The chain employs TRBV12-3 or TRBV12-4 and TRBJ2-5; no definite D call. V was cut by 4 bases and J by 7 bases, with 13 bases left in between. The CDR3 runs 13 residues. The CDR3 region has the DNA TGTGCCAGCAGTTCCAGGAATATGGGGACCCAGTACTTC. Translation: CASSSRNMGTQYF.

In its sample, this clone was seen once. The chain carries TRBV5-4 and TRBJ1-5, with a possible D match to TRBD1 (5 bases). With 4 bases removed from V and 3 bases from J, the gap between germline ends came to 11 bases. This CDR3 contains 14 residues. Germline V CDR1 and CDR2: SGHNT, YYREEE (reference sequence). CDR3 loop: CASSAGQTNQPQHF. The CDR3 coding sequence is TGTGCCAGCAGCGCAGGACAAACCAATCAGCCCCAGCATTTT.

The chain recombines TRBV3-1 (or the pseudogene TRBV3-2) with TRBJ2-5; D is ambiguous. Germline V gene sequence: CDR1 LGHDT, CDR2 YNNKEL (reference sequence). The CDR3 covers 16 residues. The germline V and J ends were trimmed by 4 bases and 8 bases, with 23 bases remaining between them. CDR3 in amino acids: CASSLNLASLKRTQYF. In nucleotides, the CDR3 is TGTGCCAGCAGCCTCAATCTGGCTAGTTTGAAGAGAACCCAGTACTTC.

The V and J genes are TRBV5-6 and TRBJ1-2; 7 bases agree with TRBD1. Germline V gives CDR1 SGHDT, CDR2 YYEEEE. With V trimmed by 0 bases and J by 6 bases, 8 bases remained unmatched. The CDR3 contains 15 residues. CDR3 nucleotides: TGTGCCAGCAGCTTGGACCCGGGGGACAGTGATGGCTACACCTTC. This codes for CASSLDPGDSDGYTF.

The rearrangement joins TRBV28 to TRBJ2-2; the D is unclear. The germline V and J ends were trimmed by 2 bases and 5 bases, with 9 bases remaining between them. This CDR3 spans 14 amino acids. Germline V CDR1 and CDR2: MDHEN, SYDVKM. The CDR3 sequence: CASSLSAGTGELFF. CDR3 coding DNA: TGTGCCAGCAGTTTAAGTGCCGGTACCGGGGAGCTGTTTTTT.

The chain carries TRBV7-8 and TRBJ1-5; D remains ambiguous. Trimming took off 0 bases at V and 9 bases at J, with 18 bases between the two ends. Germline V lookup: CDR1 SGHVS, CDR2 FQNEAQ. This CDR3 is 16 amino acids long. In DNA, the CDR3 is TGTGCCAGCAGCTTAGCACCGGTCGGGCGTTTACGGCCCCAGCATTTT. It codes for CASSLAPVGRLRPQHF.

The chain combines TRBV11-2 with TRBJ2-1; TRBD1 matches at 7 bases. Looked up from germline, CDR1 is SGHAT and CDR2 is FQNNGV. The CDR3 is 16 residues long. J was trimmed by 0 bases and V by 5 bases; bases with no gene match: 7. CDR3 sequence (DNA): TGTGCCAGCAGCACAAACCGGGACAGCTCCTACAATGAGCAGTTCTTC. Amino acids: CASSTNRDSSYNEQFF.

The gene calls are TRBV20-1 and TRBJ2-1; 10 bases match TRBD2. The germline V gene encodes CDR1 DFQATT and CDR2 SNEGSKA (reference sequence). V lost 3 bases and J lost 14; bases outside the gene matches: 7. This CDR3 has 12 amino acids. The CDR3 DNA reads TGCAGTGCTAGTAGGACTAGCGGTGGGAAGTTCTTC. Amino acids: CSASRTSGGKFF.

This chain joins TRBV2 and TRBJ1-1; the match to TRBD1 covers 10 bases. The germline CDR1 and CDR2 sequences are SNHLY and FYNNEI. The CDR3 loop spans 16 amino acids. V shed 5 bases, J shed 3 bases, and the junction held 9 bases outside the gene matches. The CDR3 sequence is CASSSKTGTGDTEAFF. In DNA, the CDR3 is TGTGCCAGCAGTTCGAAAACCGGGACAGGGGACACTGAAGCTTTCTTT. Variable domain in full (rest from reference TRBV2 and TRBJ1-1): EPEVTQTPSHQVTQMGQEVILRCVPISNHLYFYWYRQILGQKVEFLVSFYNNEISEKSEIFDDQFSVERPDGSNFTLKIRSTKLEDSAMYFCASSSKTGTGDTEAFFGQGTRLTVV.

The chain has TRBV5-1 and TRBJ2-7, with a weak D call TRBD2 (7 bases). The CDR3 extends over 16 amino acids. Germline lookup yields CDR1 SGHRS and CDR2 YFSETQ. V gave up 4 bases and J gave up 5 bases, with 22 bases separating them. This chain's CDR3 is CASSPRSTGGRDEQYF. The CDR3 DNA is TGCGCCAGCAGCCCTCGGTCAACGGGGGGCCGGGACGAGCAGTACTTC. Variable domain in full (rest from reference TRBV5-1 and TRBJ2-7): KAGVTQTPRYLIKTRGQQVTLSCSPISGHRSVSWYQQTPGQGLQFLFEYFSETQRNKGNFPGRFSGRQFSNSRSEMNVSTLELGDSALYLCASSPRSTGGRDEQYFGPGTRLTVT.

The chain couples TRBV6-5 to TRBJ1-1; D is uncertain. Trimming took off 7 bases at V and 1 base at J, with 13 bases between the two ends. This CDR3 has 14 amino acids. The V gene's germline CDR1 is MNHEY and CDR2 SVGAGI. CDR3 in DNA: TGTGCCAGCACCCTGGGGTGGCAGAACACTGAAGCTTTCTTT. Translated: CASTLGWQNTEAFF.

The chain has TRBV5-1 and TRBJ2-1, with D unclear. This CDR3 region has 12 residues. Germline assignment: CDR1 SGHRS and CDR2 YFSETQ. The V and J ends lost 2 bases and 8 bases respectively, with 8 bases between them. CDR3 protein: CASSLGRYEQFF. In DNA, the CDR3 is TGCGCCAGCAGCTTAGGGCGCTATGAGCAGTTCTTC. The full variable domain, completed using reference TRBV5-1 and TRBJ2-1, is KAGVTQTPRYLIKTRGQQVTLSCSPISGHRSVSWYQQTPGQGLQFLFEYFSETQRNKGNFPGRFSGRQFSNSRSEMNVSTLELGDSALYLCASSLGRYEQFFGPGTRLTVL.

V gene TRBV18 combines with J gene TRBJ2-5; no reliable D call. CDR1 is KGHSH and CDR2 is LQKENI in the germline V gene. Trimming pared 4 bases from V and 5 bases from J, leaving 11 bases between. The CDR3 has 13 amino acids. CDR3 in DNA: TGTGCCAGCTCACGGGTGGAGCCCGAGACCCAGTACTTC. This gives the protein CASSRVEPETQYF.

The rearrangement joins TRBV5-1 to TRBJ1-2; D is possibly TRBD1 (5 bases). The germline V gene encodes CDR1 SGHRS and CDR2 YFSETQ. V shed 4 bases and J shed 2 bases, with 15 bases lying between them. This CDR3 is 15 amino acids long. CDR3 sequence reads: CASSPRAGKNYGYTF. CDR3 sequence (DNA): TGCGCCAGCAGCCCTCGGGCAGGGAAAAACTATGGCTACACCTTC.

CDR3 loop: CASSELGLDEQYF. In DNA, the CDR3 is TGCGCCAGCAGTGAGTTGGGGCTGGACGAGCAGTACTTC. The chain uses TRBV10-2 and TRBJ2-7, with a possible D match to TRBD1 (5 bases). Per germline, CDR1 WSHSY and CDR2 SAAADI. The CDR3 spans 13 residues. Trimming left V 1 base short and J 5 bases short, with 9 bases between.

The chain couples TRBV15 to TRBJ2-7; D is possibly TRBD1 (5 bases). Germline loops: CDR1 LNHNV, CDR2 YYDKDF (reference sequence). CDR3 size: 14 residues. V dropped 3 bases and J dropped 2 bases, with 11 bases sitting between them. As DNA, the CDR3 is TGTGCCACCAGCAGGCGCGCAGGGACCTACGAGCAGTACTTC. It is translated as CATSRRAGTYEQYF.

The chain joins TRBV4-2 to TRBJ1-5; D gene uncertain. Germline-derived CDR1 and CDR2 are LGHNA and YNFKEQ. This CDR3 is built from 16 residues. The V and J ends lost 0 bases and 5 bases respectively, with 14 bases between them. The chain's CDR3 is CASSQDLGPLYQPQHF. Written as DNA, the CDR3 is TGTGCCAGCAGCCAAGATTTGGGCCCGCTCTATCAGCCCCAGCATTTT.

The rearrangement links TRBV27 to TRBJ2-7, with 11 bases matching TRBD2. The V segment lost 6 bases and the J segment 4 bases; nucleotides outside the gene matches: 5. Looked up from germline, CDR1 is MNHEY and CDR2 is SMNVEV (reference sequence). The CDR3 is 14 amino acids. As DNA, the CDR3 is TGTGCCAGCAGCCCCACTAGCGGGAGATACGAGCAGTACTTC. It is translated as CASSPTSGRYEQYF.